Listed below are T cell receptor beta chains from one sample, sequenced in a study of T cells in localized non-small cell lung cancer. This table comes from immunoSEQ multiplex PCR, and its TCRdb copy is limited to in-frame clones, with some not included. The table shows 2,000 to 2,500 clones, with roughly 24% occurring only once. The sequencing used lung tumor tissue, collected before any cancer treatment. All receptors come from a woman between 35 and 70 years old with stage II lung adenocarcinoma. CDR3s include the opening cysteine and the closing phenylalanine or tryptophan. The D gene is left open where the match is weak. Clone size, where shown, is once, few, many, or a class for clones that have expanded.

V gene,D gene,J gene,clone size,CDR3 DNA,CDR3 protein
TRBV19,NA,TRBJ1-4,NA,TGTGCCAGTAGTATAGGTTGGAGGACTAATGAAAAACTGTTTTTT,CASSIGWRTNEKLFF
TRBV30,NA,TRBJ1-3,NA,TGTGCCTGGAGTGTAGCGGGTGGAAACACCATATATTTT,CAWSVAGGNTIYF
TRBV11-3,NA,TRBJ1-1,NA,TGTGCCAGCAGCTTTTCCCTTTTCGACAGCTACACTGAAGCTTTCTTT,CASSFSLFDSYTEAFF
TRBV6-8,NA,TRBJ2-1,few,TGTGCCAGCAGTTACTCGAGGGGATACGAGCAGTTCTTC,CASSYSRGYEQFF
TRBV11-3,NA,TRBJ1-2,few,TGTGCCAGCAGCCCTTGGCCAGACAACTATGGCTACACCTTC,CASSPWPDNYGYTF
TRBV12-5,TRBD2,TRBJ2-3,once,TGTGCTAGTGGTCTCGGGGGGACAGATACGCAGTATTTT,CASGLGGTDTQYF
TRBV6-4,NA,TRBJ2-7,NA,TGTGCCAGCAGTTACGGCCAATACGAGCAGTACTTC,CASSYGQYEQYF
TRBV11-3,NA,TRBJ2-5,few,TGTGCCAGCAGACGTACAGGCAGGGGAGGTGAGACCCAGTACTTC,CASRRTGRGGETQYF
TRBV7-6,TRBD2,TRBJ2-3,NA,TGTGCCAGCAGCCCACTAGCGGGCACAGATACGCAGTATTTT,CASSPLAGTDTQYF
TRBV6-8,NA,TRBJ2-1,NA,TGTGCCAGCAGTAGGGACCTCTCGGGGAATGAGCAGTTCTTC,CASSRDLSGNEQFF
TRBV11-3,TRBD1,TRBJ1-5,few,TGTGCCAGCAGCCAGGGACAGGGCAATCAGCCCCAGCATTTT,CASSQGQGNQPQHF
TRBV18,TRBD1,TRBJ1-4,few,TGTGCCAGCTCACCTGGACAGGCGAGGGAAAAACTGTTTTTT,CASSPGQAREKLFF
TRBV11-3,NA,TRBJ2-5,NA,TGTGCCAGCAGCCCGACATGGAGGGCGGAGACCCAGTACTTC,CASSPTWRAETQYF
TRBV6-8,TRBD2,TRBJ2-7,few,TGTGCCAGCAGCGGCGGGGGGGCGTCCTACGAGCAGTACTTC,CASSGGGASYEQYF
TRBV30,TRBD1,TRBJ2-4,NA,TGTGCCTGGAGTATACAGGGGGCAAACATTCAGTACTTC,CAWSIQGANIQYF
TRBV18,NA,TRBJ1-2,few,TGTGCCAGCTCACCCCGGGCCGACTATGGCTACACCTTC,CASSPRADYGYTF
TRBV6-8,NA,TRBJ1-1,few,TGTGCCAGCAGTTATAATCCGGAGGCACAAGCTTTCTTT,CASSYNPEAQAFF
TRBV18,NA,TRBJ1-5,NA,TGTGCCAGCTCACGAGGACAGTTGGGTCAGCCCCAGCATTTT,CASSRGQLGQPQHF
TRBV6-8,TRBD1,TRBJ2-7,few,TGTGCCAGCAGTTCCTCCGTGACAGGGGGCCACGAGCAGTACTTC,CASSSSVTGGHEQYF
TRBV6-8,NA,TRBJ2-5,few,TGTGCCAGCAGTTACGTTTCGGTAAAAGAGACCCAGTACTTC,CASSYVSVKETQYF
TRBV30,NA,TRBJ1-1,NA,TGTGCCTGGAGTTGGGAGGGGGGAGCTTTCTTT,CAWSWEGGAFF
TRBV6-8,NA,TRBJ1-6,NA,TGTGCCAGCAGTTACTCGGACAGAGGGTTTTACTCACCCCTCCACTTT,CASSYSDRGFYSPLHF
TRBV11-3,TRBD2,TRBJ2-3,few,TGTGCCAGCAGTACAGCGGGAAGCACAGATACGCAGTATTTT,CASSTAGSTDTQYF
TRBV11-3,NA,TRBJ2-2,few,TGTGCCAGCAGCTTGCGAACCGCAAACACCGGGGAGCTGTTTTTT,CASSLRTANTGELFF
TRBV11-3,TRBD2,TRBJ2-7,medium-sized,TGTGCCAGCAGCTTAGACAGTAGCGGGAGTCCCTACGAGCAGTACTTC,CASSLDSSGSPYEQYF
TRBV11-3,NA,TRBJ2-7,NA,TGTGCCAGCAGCTTATGGCCGCCGAACTACGAGCAGTACTTC,CASSLWPPNYEQYF
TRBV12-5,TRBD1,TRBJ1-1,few,TGTGCTAGTGGTTTGGAGGGGGCTAACACTGAAGCTTTCTTT,CASGLEGANTEAFF
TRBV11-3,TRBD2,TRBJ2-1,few,TGTGCCAGCAGCTTAGGACTAGCGGGCTCTAATGAGCAGTTCTTC,CASSLGLAGSNEQFF
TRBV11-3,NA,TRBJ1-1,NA,TGTGCCAGCAGCTTAGGACCGGGGTTGAACACTGAAGCTTTCTTT,CASSLGPGLNTEAFF
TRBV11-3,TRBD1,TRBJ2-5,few,TGTGCCAGCAGCTTGAACAGGGGTAAAGAGACCCAGTACTTC,CASSLNRGKETQYF